This TCR beta chain was identified during a study of beta chain features in type 1 diabetes. Study-level points and caveats: In every one of the four CD4+ subsets, TCRB CDR3s were moderately but significantly shorter in Type 1 diabetes patients.

Concerning this clone itself: What it binds is unknown.

Since all of the isolated RNA was reverse transcribed, expressed TCRB transcripts were what got sequenced. The protocol was immunoSEQ multiplex PCR, while the TCRdb copy is restricted to in-frame clones and leaves out a portion. Of fewer than 900,000 clones listed, 15% to 20% are singletons. This TCR came from a woman between 18 and 30 years old in good health. The sample consisted of naive CD4+ T cells from blood.

CDR3 nucleotide sequence: TGTGCCAGCAGTGGATCTGGACAGGGAGGAGGTTCGGAGACCCAGTACTTC. This gives the protein CASSGSGQGGGSETQYF. The V call is TRBV28, the J call TRBJ2-5, with 8 bases matching TRBD1. Trimming at V came to 5 bases and at J to 5 bases, leaving 16 bases not matched to a gene. Germline V lookup: CDR1 MDHEN, CDR2 SYDVKM. The CDR3 consists of 17 residues.